The clone carrying this T cell receptor beta chain was recorded only once. This sample was taken from a study of patients and donors after allogeneic stem cell transplantation. TCRdb recomputed calls from the RT-PCR reads with MiXCR, one row per CDR3 protein. The sample has about 150,000 distinct CDR3 sequences, over 35% seen once. Sequencing used blood, either unsorted or a sorted T cell fraction (not recorded which). This TCR was recovered from a human donor who was either an allogeneic HSCT recipient or a stem cell or donor lymphocyte infusion donor (not recorded which). It is not recorded whose cells these are; they may come from a transplant donor.

CDR3 DNA: TGTGCCAGCAGCTTAAACAGGGGGCGCATGGATGGCTACACCTTC. Translating gives CASSLNRGRMDGYTF. This chain uses TRBV5-5 with TRBJ1-2; 9 bases agree with TRBD1. Germline CDR1 SGHKS, CDR2 YYEKEE (reference sequence). CDR3 length: 15 residues. V shed 2 bases, J shed 6 bases, and the junction held 8 bases outside the gene matches.